These 24 T cell receptor beta chains were sequenced from one sample in a study of beta chain features in type 1 diabetes. The whole isolated RNA underwent reverse transcription, so sequencing captured expressed TCRB transcripts. Data came from immunoSEQ multiplex PCR; TCRdb stores just in-frame clones and leaves some out. The sample lists some 160,000 clones, approximately 9.9% occurring once. Sequencing was carried out using central memory CD4+ T cells from blood. Every receptor here comes from a young woman in good health.

This clone turned up a few times. The chain is built from TRBV30 and TRBJ2-1; 7 nucleotides match TRBD1. Germline V gene lookup returns CDR1 GTSNPN and CDR2 SVGIG (reference sequence). V was pared by 2 bases and J by 5 bases, with 9 bases of the junction left unmatched. CDR3 length equals 15 residues. The CDR3 region has the DNA TGTGCCTGGAGTCTCGCCGGGACAGCCAACAATGAGCAGTTCTTC. Amino acids: CAWSLAGTANNEQFF. Drawing the rest from reference TRBV30 and TRBJ2-1, the complete variable domain is SQTIHQWPATLVQPVGSPLSLECTVEGTSNPNLYWYRQAAGRGLQLLFYSVGIGQISSEVPQNLSASRPQDRQFILSSKKLLLSDSGFYLCAWSLAGTANNEQFFGPGTRLTVL.

The chain uses TRBV7-8 and TRBJ2-7, with TRBD2 matching 7 bases. The CDR3 has 14 residues. With V trimmed by 2 bases and J by 0 bases, 1 base remained unmatched. CDR1 is SGHVS, CDR2 FQNEAQ, per germline. CDR3 sequence: CASSLRDYSYEQYF. In DNA, the CDR3 is TGTGCCAGCAGCTTAAGGGACTACTCCTACGAGCAGTACTTC.

This rearrangement joins TRBV11-2 to TRBJ2-5; 8 bases line up with TRBD2. CDR1 is SGHAT, CDR2 FQNNGV, per germline. The CDR3 is 15 amino acids. With V trimmed by 5 bases and J by 3 bases, 8 bases remained unmatched. The CDR3 region has the DNA TGTGCCAGCAGCCACGGGACTAGTGTGAAAGAGACCCAGTACTTC. Amino acids: CASSHGTSVKETQYF.

This clone showed up just a few times. Other DNA sequences within the sample encode an identical CDR3. The chain recombines TRBV7-2 with TRBJ2-1, with unresolved D. V was clipped by 3 bases and J by 6 bases, with 6 bases between them. The CDR3 totals 12 residues. Germline-derived CDR1 and CDR2 are SGHTA and FQGNSA. The DNA of the CDR3 is TGTGCCAGCAGCTTGTCAGGCAATGAGCAGTTCTTC. It yields the protein CASSLSGNEQFF.

This chain links TRBV7-8 with TRBJ1-2, with 7 nucleotides matching TRBD1. V trimming: 3 bases; J trimming: 4 bases; junction bases outside the gene matches: 8. The CDR3 loop spans 15 amino acids. Per the germline V gene, CDR1 is SGHVS and CDR2 is FQNEAQ. The CDR3 spells CASSFQEGQFYGYTF. In nucleotides, the CDR3 is TGTGCCAGCAGCTTCCAAGAGGGACAGTTCTATGGCTACACCTTC. Full variable domain (outside the CDR3, taken from reference TRBV7-8 and TRBJ1-2): GAGVSQSPRYKVAKRGQDVALRCDPISGHVSLFWYQQALGQGPEFLTYFQNEAQLDKSGLPSDRFFAERPEGSVSTLKIQRTQQEDSAVYLCASSFQEGQFYGYTFGSGTRLTVV.

This clone was seen a handful of times. The chain uses TRBV4-2 and TRBJ1-2; TRBD1 agrees at 8 bases. V shed 3 bases and J 2 bases; nucleotides not matched to a gene: 5. Germline CDR1 reads LGHNA; CDR2 reads YNFKEQ. This CDR3 is 15 amino acids long. CDR3 nucleotide sequence: TGTGCCAGCAGCCAGCCAGGGGGCACCAACTATGGCTACACCTTC. It translates to CASSQPGGTNYGYTF.

Worth noting for this clone: One end of the junction does not line up with germline, which may come from a read error. The genes are TRBV4-1 and TRBJ2-1; a possible D gene is TRBD2 (6 bases). Per germline, CDR1 MGHRA and CDR2 YSYEKL. This CDR3 region has 16 residues. CDR3 DNA sequence: TGTGCCAGCAGCCAAGATGGGGCGGGGAACTACAATGAGCAGTTCTTC. Translation gives CASSQDGAGNYNEQFF.

This clone was recorded a few times. The rearrangement links TRBV5-1 to TRBJ1-3, with 7 bases identical to TRBD1. Looked up from germline, CDR1 is SGHRS and CDR2 is YFSETQ. V lost 2 bases and J lost 0; bases outside the gene matches: 11. CDR3 length: 18 residues. CDR3 in amino acids: CASSFTGTDFSSGNTIYF. In DNA, the CDR3 is TGCGCCAGCAGCTTTACCGGGACAGATTTTTCCTCTGGAAACACCATATATTTT.

This clone was recorded a few times. The chain combines TRBV9 with TRBJ2-3; D not certain. Trimming took off 0 bases at V and 3 bases at J, with 11 bases between the two ends. In germline, CDR1 is SGDLS, CDR2 YYNGEE. There are 15 residues in the CDR3. CDR3 sequence: CASSVVGPRTDTQYF. The CDR3 DNA is TGTGCCAGCAGCGTAGTGGGCCCCCGGACAGATACGCAGTATTTT.

The sample holds a few counts of this clone. This chain uses TRBV18 with TRBJ1-2; D may be TRBD1 (6 bases). The ends were cut back, 1 base at V and 8 bases at J, with 11 bases in the middle. The CDR3 length is 13 residues. CDR1 KGHSH and CDR2 LQKENI come from the germline V gene. This CDR3 reads CASSPRGGIGYTF. CDR3 coding DNA: TGTGCCAGCTCACCACGAGGGGGTATCGGCTACACCTTC.

This clone was detected a few times. The chain joins TRBV5-6 to TRBJ2-1, with TRBD2 as a possible D gene (5 bases). The V end was cut by 4 bases, the J end by 0 bases, with 14 bases between. In germline, CDR1 is SGHDT, CDR2 YYEEEE. This CDR3 has 16 amino acids. This chain's CDR3 is CASSPYLAGSYNEQFF. CDR3 nucleotide sequence: TGTGCCAGCAGCCCATATCTAGCAGGCTCCTACAATGAGCAGTTCTTC.

V and J are TRBV14 and TRBJ1-1, with D possibly TRBD1 on 5 matching bases. Trimming shortened V by 2 bases and J by 4 bases, and 8 bases separated the two germline ends. This CDR3 has 13 amino acids. Germline CDR1 SGHDN, CDR2 FVKESK. CDR3 sequence reads: CASSQQGFTEAFF. The DNA of the CDR3 is TGTGCCAGCAGCCAACAGGGATTCACTGAAGCTTTCTTT.

This clone was observed many times. This chain links TRBV21-1 with TRBJ2-1; the table's D call, TRBD2, has no DNA check behind it. TRBV21-1 is a pseudogene segment. The CDR3 consists of 16 residues. CDR3 protein: CASSKGGLGSYNEQFF. As DNA, the CDR3 is TGTGCCAGCAGCAAGGGGGGGCTAGGGTCCTACAATGAGCAGTTCTTC.

This clone has just a few counts. This chain links TRBV11-2 with TRBJ2-6, with D unresolved. CDR3 length: 14 amino acids. Germline CDR1 SGHAT, CDR2 FQNNGV. V lost 3 bases, J lost 3 bases, and 6 bases lay in between. The CDR3, as DNA: TGTGCCAGCAGCTTGTTACTTGGGGCCAACGTCCTGACTTTC. It is translated as CASSLLLGANVLTF.

The chain links TRBV19 to TRBJ1-5, with unresolved D. Per the germline V gene, CDR1 is LNHDA and CDR2 is SQIVND (reference sequence). The CDR3 has 14 residues. Trimming shortened V by 5 bases and J by 4 bases, and 12 bases separated the two germline ends. The CDR3 loop reads CASSPWTANQPQHF. The CDR3 DNA reads as TGTGCCAGTAGTCCCTGGACTGCAAATCAGCCCCAGCATTTT.

This sequence joins TRBV2 and TRBJ2-7; TRBD1 agrees at 10 bases. The germline V gene has CDR1 SNHLY and CDR2 FYNNEI. Trimming took 4 bases from V and 7 from J; bases not matched to a gene: 4. CDR3 length equals 13 residues. The CDR3 DNA reads TGTGCCAGCAGTGGGGACAGGGGTGGAGAGCAGTACTTC. Encoded protein: CASSGDRGGEQYF.

CDR3 DNA sequence: TGTGCCTCAGCCGGACAGAACTATGGCTACACCTTC. It codes for CASAGQNYGYTF. The chain couples TRBV7-2 to TRBJ1-2; D may be TRBD1 (6 bases). V was shortened by 11 bases and J by 2 bases, with 12 bases between the two germline ends. The CDR3 is made up of 12 amino acids. Looked up from germline, CDR1 is SGHTA and CDR2 is FQGNSA. Using reference TRBV7-2 and TRBJ1-2 for the parts outside the CDR3, the full variable domain is GAGVSQSPSNKVTEKGKDVELRCDPISGHTALYWYRQSLGQGLEFLIYFQGNSAPDKSGLPSDRFSAERTGGSVSTLTIQRTQQEDSAVYLCASAGQNYGYTFGSGTRLTVV.

V gene TRBV30 combines with J gene TRBJ2-5; 9 positions match TRBD2. V lost 3 bases to trimming and J lost 1 base; unmatched junction nucleotides: 3. Germline V gene sequence: CDR1 GTSNPN, CDR2 SVGIG (reference sequence). This CDR3 has 14 residues. The CDR3 protein is CAWSRLAAQETQYF. CDR3 nucleotide sequence: TGTGCCTGGAGCAGACTAGCGGCCCAAGAGACCCAGTACTTC.

The chain carries TRBV12-5 and TRBJ1-6; the match to TRBD1 covers 10 bases. CDR1 and CDR2 from the germline V gene are LGHNT and FRNRAP. The J segment lost 6 bases and the V segment lost 5 bases, leaving 4 bases of the junction unmatched. The CDR3 totals 15 residues. The CDR3 is CASGPGQGFNSPLHF. The CDR3 DNA reads as TGTGCTAGTGGTCCGGGACAGGGGTTTAATTCACCCCTCCACTTT.

The rearrangement links TRBV29-1 to TRBJ2-2; tentative D call: TRBD2 (5 bases). Germline loops: CDR1 SQVTM, CDR2 ANQGSEA. This CDR3 is 14 amino acids long. V lost 0 bases and J lost 3, with 8 bases in between. CDR3 region: CSVEDRGYTGELFF. DNA of the CDR3: TGCAGCGTTGAAGATCGGGGTTACACCGGGGAGCTGTTTTTT.

This chain uses TRBV19 with TRBJ2-5, with 9 bases that match TRBD1. V was clipped by 5 bases and J by 5 bases; unmatched bases: 9. This CDR3 region has 15 residues. Germline CDR1 and CDR2: LNHDA and SQIVND (reference sequence). The CDR3 is CASSDGTGLLETQYF. The CDR3 coding sequence is TGTGCCAGTAGTGACGGGACAGGGCTTTTGGAGACCCAGTACTTC.

In this sample, this clone turned up a few times. The chain links TRBV7-8 to TRBJ2-1, with D possibly matching TRBD1 (6 bases). The ends were cut back, 7 bases at V and 0 bases at J, with 13 bases in the middle. The CDR3 consists of 15 residues. Germline CDR1 is SGHVS and CDR2 is FQNEAQ. This CDR3 is CASTSGEISYNEQFF. The CDR3, as DNA: TGTGCCAGCACCTCAGGGGAGATCTCCTACAATGAGCAGTTCTTC.

The V call is TRBV9, the J call TRBJ2-2, with D maybe TRBD1 (6 bases). Germline lookup yields CDR1 SGDLS and CDR2 YYNGEE. This CDR3 comprises 13 residues. Trimming took 4 bases from V and 7 from J, leaving 11 bases between them. The CDR3: CASSPLGGGELFF. The DNA of the CDR3 is TGTGCCAGCAGCCCCTTAGGGGGCGGGGAGCTGTTTTTT.

The J gene is TRBJ1-2, the V gene TRBV7-9; no definite D call. The V end lost 5 bases, the J end lost 0 bases, and 4 bases lay between the germline ends. The CDR3 covers 12 residues. Germline assignment: CDR1 SEHNR and CDR2 FQNEAQ (reference sequence). The CDR3: CASSGPNYGYTF. Written as DNA, the CDR3 is TGTGCCAGCAGCGGGCCTAACTATGGCTACACCTTC.